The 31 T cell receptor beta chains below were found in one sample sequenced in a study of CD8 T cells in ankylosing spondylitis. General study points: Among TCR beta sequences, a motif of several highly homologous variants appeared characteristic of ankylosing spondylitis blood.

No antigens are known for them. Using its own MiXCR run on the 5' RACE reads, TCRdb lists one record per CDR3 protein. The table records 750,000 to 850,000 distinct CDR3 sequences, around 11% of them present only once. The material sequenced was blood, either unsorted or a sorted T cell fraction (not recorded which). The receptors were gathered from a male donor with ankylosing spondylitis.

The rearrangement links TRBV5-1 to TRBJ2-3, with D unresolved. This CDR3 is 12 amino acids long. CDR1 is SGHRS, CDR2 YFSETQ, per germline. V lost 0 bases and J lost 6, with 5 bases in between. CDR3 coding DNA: TGCGCCAGCAGCTTGGATGGGGATACGCAGTATTTT. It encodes CASSLDGDTQYF.

CDR3 sequence: CASSKSGVRTDTQYF. The CDR3 DNA sequence: TGCGCCAGCAGCAAGAGTGGGGTTCGGACAGATACGCAGTATTTT. The chain is built from TRBV5-1 and TRBJ2-3; D ambiguous. Germline loops: CDR1 SGHRS, CDR2 YFSETQ. The CDR3 is 15 residues long. Trimming cost V 4 bases and J 3 bases, with 15 bases left between them.

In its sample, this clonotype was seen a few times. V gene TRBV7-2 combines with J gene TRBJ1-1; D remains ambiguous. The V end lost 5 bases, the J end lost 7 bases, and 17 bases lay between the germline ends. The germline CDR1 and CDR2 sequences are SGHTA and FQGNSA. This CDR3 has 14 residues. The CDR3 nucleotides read TGTGCCAGCAGCCCCCAGACATCATTAGGTGAAGCTTTCTTT. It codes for CASSPQTSLGEAFF.

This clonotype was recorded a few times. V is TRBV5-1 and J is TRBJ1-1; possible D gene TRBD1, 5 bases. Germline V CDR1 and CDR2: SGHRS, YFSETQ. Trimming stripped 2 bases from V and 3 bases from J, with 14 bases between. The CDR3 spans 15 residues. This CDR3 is CASSFGGGRDTEAFF. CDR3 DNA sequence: TGCGCCAGCAGCTTCGGCGGGGGGAGGGACACTGAAGCTTTCTTT.

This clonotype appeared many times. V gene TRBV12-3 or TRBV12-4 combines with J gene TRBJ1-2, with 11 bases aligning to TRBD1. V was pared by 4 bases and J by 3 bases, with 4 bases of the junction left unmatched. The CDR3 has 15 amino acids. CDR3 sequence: CASSSPDRGHYGYTF. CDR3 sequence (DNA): TGTGCCAGCAGTTCCCCGGACAGGGGGCACTATGGCTACACCTTC.

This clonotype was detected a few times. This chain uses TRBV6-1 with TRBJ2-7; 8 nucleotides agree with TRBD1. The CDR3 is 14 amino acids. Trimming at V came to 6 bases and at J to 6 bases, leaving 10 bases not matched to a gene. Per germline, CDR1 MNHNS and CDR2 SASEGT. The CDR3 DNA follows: TGTGCCAGCAGCTCCGACAGGGGAAGGAGCGAGCAGTACTTC. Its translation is CASSSDRGRSEQYF.

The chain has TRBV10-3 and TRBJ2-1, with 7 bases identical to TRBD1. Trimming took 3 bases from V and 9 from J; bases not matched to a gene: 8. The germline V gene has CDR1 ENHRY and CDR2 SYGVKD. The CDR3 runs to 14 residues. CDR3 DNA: TGTGCCATCAGTGATGACAGGGTAAATTCTGAGCAGTTCTTC. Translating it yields CAISDDRVNSEQFF.

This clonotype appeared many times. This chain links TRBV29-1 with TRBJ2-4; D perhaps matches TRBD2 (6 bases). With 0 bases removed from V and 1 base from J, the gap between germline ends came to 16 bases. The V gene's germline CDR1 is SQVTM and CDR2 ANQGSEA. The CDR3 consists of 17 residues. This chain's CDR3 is CSVEDRGGVGAKNIQYF. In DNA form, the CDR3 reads TGCAGCGTTGAAGATCGGGGAGGCGTGGGGGCCAAAAACATTCAGTACTTC.

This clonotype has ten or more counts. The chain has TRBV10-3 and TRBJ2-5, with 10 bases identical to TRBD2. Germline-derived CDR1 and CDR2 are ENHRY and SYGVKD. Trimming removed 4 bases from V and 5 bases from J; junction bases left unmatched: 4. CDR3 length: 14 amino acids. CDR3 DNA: TGTGCCATCAGTGGGGCTAGCGGGGGCGAGACCCAGTACTTC. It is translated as CAISGASGGETQYF.

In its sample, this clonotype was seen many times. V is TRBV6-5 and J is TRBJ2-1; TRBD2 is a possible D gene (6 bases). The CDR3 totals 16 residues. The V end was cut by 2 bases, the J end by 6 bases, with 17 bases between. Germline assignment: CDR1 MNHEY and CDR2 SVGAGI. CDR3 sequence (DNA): TGTGCCAGCAGTTACCCCCCGGGAGTAAGTCCCAATGAGCAGTTCTTC. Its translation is CASSYPPGVSPNEQFF.

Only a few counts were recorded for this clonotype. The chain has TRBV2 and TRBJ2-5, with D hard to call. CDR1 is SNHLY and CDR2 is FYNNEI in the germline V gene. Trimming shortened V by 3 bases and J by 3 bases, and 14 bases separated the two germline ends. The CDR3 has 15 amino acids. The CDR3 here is CASSDRRGPKETQYF. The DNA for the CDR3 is TGTGCCAGCAGTGACCGCCGTGGTCCTAAAGAGACCCAGTACTTC.

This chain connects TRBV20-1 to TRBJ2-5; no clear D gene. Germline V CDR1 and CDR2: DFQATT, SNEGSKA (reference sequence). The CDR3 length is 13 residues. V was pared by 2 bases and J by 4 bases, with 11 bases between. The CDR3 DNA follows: TGCAGTGCTAGACCTCGGTTAGGAGAGACCCAGTACTTC. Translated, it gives CSARPRLGETQYF.

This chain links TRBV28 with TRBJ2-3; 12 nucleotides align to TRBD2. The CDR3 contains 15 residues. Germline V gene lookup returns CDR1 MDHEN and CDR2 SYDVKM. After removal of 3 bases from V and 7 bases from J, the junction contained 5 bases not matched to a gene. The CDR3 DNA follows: TGTGCCAGCAGTTTCCTAGCGGGGGGGCGGCATACGCAGTATTTT. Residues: CASSFLAGGRHTQYF. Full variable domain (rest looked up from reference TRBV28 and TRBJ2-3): DVKVTQSSRYLVKRTGEKVFLECVQDMDHENMFWYRQDPGLGLRLIYFSYDVKMKEKGDIPEGYSVSREKKERFSLILESASTNQTSMYLCASSFLAGGRHTQYFGPGTRLTVL.

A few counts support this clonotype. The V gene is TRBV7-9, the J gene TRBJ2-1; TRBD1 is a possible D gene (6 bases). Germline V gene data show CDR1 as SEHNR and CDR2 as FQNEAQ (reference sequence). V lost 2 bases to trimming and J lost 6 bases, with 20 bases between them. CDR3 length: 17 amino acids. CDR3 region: CASSLRGSSFEINEQFF. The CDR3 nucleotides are TGTGCCAGCAGCTTAAGGGGGTCTAGTTTTGAAATCAATGAGCAGTTCTTC.

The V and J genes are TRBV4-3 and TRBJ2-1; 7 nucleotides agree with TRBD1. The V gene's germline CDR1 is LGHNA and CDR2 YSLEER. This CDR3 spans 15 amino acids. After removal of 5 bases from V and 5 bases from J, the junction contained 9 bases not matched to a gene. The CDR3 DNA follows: TGCGCCAGCAGCGACCGGGACAGAATACACAATGAGCAGTTCTTC. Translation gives CASSDRDRIHNEQFF.

The CDR3 here is CASSLAYGASGANVLTF. Written as DNA, the CDR3 is TGTGCCAGCAGCCTAGCATATGGGGCCTCTGGGGCCAACGTCCTGACTTTC. This chain connects TRBV13 to TRBJ2-6, with D perhaps TRBD1 or TRBD2 (5 bases each). The CDR3 is made up of 17 amino acids. Germline V CDR1 and CDR2: PRHDT, FYEKMQ (reference sequence). Trimming removed 5 bases at V and 0 bases at J, with 14 bases between.

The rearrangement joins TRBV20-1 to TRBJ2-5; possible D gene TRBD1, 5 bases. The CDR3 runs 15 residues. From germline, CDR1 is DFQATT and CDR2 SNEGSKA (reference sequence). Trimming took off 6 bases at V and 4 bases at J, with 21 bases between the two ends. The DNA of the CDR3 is TGCAGTGCCGCGTCGGGCCTCATGGGGCTAGAGACCCAGTACTTC. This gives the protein CSAASGLMGLETQYF.

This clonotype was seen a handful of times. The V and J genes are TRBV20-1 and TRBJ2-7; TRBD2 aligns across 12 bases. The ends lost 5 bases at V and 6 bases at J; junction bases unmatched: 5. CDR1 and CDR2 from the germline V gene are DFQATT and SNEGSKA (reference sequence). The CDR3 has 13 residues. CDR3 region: CSAASGGASEQYF. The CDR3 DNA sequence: TGCAGTGCTGCTAGCGGGGGGGCATCCGAGCAGTACTTC.

The CDR3 sequence is CASSLQGVGNQPQHF. The CDR3, as DNA: TGTGCCAGCTCACTGCAAGGTGTTGGCAATCAGCCCCAGCATTTT. The chain carries TRBV18 and TRBJ1-5; D remains unclear. Trimming took off 4 bases at V and 2 bases at J, with 12 bases between the two ends. CDR3 length equals 15 residues. Germline values: CDR1 KGHSH, CDR2 LQKENI.

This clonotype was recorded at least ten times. In nucleotides, the CDR3 is TGCGCCAGCAGCCCAGCTAGCGGGATAAACATTCAGTACTTC. It yields the protein CASSPASGINIQYF. The chain uses TRBV5-1 and TRBJ2-4; TRBD2 agrees at 9 bases. In germline, CDR1 is SGHRS, CDR2 YFSETQ. The CDR3 sequence is 14 residues long. J was trimmed by 6 bases and V by 4 bases; bases with no gene match: 5. Filled out from reference TRBV5-1 and TRBJ2-4, the complete variable domain reads KAGVTQTPRYLIKTRGQQVTLSCSPISGHRSVSWYQQTPGQGLQFLFEYFSETQRNKGNFPGRFSGRQFSNSRSEMNVSTLELGDSALYLCASSPASGINIQYFGAGTRLSVL.

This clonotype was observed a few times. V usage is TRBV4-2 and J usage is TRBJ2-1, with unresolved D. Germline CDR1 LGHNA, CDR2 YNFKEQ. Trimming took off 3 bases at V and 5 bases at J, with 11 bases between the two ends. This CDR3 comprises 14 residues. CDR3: CASSQGFQNNEQFF. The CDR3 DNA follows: TGTGCCAGCAGCCAGGGATTCCAAAACAATGAGCAGTTCTTC.

The CDR3 nucleotides are TGTGCCAGCAGCCCTCTAGCAGCGGGGGCCGCTTTCTACGAGCAGTACTTC. Translating it yields CASSPLAAGAAFYEQYF. The V and J genes are TRBV7-2 and TRBJ2-7, with 8 bases that match TRBD2. The CDR3 runs 17 residues. The germline V gene encodes CDR1 SGHTA and CDR2 FQGNSA. After removal of 5 bases from V and 3 bases from J, the junction contained 15 bases not matched to a gene.

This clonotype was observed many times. CDR3 in DNA: TGTGCCAGCAGCTTACACCCGGGGGGCCGATCCTACGAGCAGTACTTC. This sequence encodes CASSLHPGGRSYEQYF. This sequence joins TRBV7-2 and TRBJ2-7; D possibly corresponds to TRBD2 (7 bases). Germline assignment: CDR1 SGHTA and CDR2 FQGNSA. The CDR3 sequence is 16 residues long. Deletions cut 2 bases from V and 1 base from J, with 15 bases between.

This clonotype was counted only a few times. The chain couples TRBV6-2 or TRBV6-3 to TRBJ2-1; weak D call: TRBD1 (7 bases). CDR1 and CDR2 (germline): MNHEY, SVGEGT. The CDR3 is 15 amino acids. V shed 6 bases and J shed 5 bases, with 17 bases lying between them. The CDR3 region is CASRLAGGPHNEQFF. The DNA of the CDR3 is TGTGCCAGCAGGCTCGCAGGGGGGCCCCACAATGAGCAGTTCTTC.

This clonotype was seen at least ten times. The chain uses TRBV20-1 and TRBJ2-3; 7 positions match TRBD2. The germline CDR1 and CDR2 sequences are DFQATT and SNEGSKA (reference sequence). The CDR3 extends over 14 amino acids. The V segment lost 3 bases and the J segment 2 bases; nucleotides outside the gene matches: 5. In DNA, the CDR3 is TGCAGTGCTAGTCGTGGGGGGGACACAGATACGCAGTATTTT. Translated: CSASRGGDTDTQYF.

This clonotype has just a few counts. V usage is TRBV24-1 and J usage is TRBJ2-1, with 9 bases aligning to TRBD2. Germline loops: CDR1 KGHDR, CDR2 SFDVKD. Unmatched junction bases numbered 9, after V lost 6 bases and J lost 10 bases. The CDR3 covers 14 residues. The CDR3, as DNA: TGTGCCACCAGTTCGGCTAGCGGGGCCCTCGAGCAGTTCTTC. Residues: CATSSASGALEQFF.

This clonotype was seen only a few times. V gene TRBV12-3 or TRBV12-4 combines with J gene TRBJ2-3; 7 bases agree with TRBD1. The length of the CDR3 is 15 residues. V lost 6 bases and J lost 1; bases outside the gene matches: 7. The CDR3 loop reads CASSRYDRGTDTQYF. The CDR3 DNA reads TGTGCCAGCAGCAGATACGACAGGGGCACAGATACGCAGTATTTT.

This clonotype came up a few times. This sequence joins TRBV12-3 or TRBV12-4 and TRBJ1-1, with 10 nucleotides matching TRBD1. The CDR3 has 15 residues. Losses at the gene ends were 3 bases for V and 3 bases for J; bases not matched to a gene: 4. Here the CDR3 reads CASSFTGTGDTEAFF. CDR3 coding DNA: TGTGCCAGCAGTTTTACCGGGACAGGGGACACTGAAGCTTTCTTT.

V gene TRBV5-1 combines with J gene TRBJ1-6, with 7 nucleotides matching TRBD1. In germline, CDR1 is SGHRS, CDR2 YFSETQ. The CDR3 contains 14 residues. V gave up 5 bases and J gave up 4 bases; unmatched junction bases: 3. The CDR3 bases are TGCGCCAGCAGGGAACAGGGGTATAATTCACCCCTCCACTTT. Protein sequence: CASREQGYNSPLHF.

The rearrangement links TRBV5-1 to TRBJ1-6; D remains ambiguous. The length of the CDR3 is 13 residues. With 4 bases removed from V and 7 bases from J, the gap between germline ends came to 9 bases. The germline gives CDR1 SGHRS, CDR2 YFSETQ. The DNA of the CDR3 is TGCGCCAGCAGCGAACCCCAGAATTCACCCCTCCACTTT. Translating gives CASSEPQNSPLHF. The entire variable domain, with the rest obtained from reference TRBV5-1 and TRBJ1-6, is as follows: KAGVTQTPRYLIKTRGQQVTLSCSPISGHRSVSWYQQTPGQGLQFLFEYFSETQRNKGNFPGRFSGRQFSNSRSEMNVSTLELGDSALYLCASSEPQNSPLHFGNGTRLTVT.

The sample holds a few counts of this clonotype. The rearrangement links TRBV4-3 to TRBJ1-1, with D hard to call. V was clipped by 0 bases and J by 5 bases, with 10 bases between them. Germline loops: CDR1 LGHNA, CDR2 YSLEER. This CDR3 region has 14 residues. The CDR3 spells CASSQEVAGTEAFF. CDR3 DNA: TGCGCCAGCAGCCAAGAAGTGGCAGGAACTGAAGCTTTCTTT.